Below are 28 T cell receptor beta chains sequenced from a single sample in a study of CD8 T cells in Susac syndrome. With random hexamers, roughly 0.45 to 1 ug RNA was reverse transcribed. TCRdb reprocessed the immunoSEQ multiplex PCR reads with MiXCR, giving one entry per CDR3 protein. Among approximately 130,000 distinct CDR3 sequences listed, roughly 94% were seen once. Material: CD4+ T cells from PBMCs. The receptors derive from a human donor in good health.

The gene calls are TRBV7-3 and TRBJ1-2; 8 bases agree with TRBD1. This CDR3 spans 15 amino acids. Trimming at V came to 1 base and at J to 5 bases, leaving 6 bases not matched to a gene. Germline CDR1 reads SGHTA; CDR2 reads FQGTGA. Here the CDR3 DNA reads TGTGCCAGCAGCTTAAATTCAGGGGGCGCGTATGGCTACACCTTC. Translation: CASSLNSGGAYGYTF.

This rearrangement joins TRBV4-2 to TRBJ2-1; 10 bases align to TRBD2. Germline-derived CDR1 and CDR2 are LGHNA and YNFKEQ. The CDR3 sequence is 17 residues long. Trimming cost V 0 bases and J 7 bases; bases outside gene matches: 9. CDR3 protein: CASSQEAGSGRKNEQFF. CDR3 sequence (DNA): TGTGCCAGCAGCCAAGAAGCAGGTAGCGGGAGGAAGAATGAGCAGTTCTTC.

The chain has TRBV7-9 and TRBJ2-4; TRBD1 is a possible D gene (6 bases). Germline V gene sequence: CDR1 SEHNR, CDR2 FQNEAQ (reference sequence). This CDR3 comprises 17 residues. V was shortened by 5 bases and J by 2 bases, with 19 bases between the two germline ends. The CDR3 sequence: CASSHQQGNDPKNIQYF. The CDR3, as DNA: TGTGCCAGCAGCCACCAACAGGGTAATGATCCCAAAAACATTCAGTACTTC.

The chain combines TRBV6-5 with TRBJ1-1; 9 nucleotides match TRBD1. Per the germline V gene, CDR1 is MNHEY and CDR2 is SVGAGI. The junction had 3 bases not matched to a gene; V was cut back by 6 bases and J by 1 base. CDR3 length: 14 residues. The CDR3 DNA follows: TGTGCCAGCAGGGGGACAGGGACGAACACTGAAGCTTTCTTT. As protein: CASRGTGTNTEAFF.

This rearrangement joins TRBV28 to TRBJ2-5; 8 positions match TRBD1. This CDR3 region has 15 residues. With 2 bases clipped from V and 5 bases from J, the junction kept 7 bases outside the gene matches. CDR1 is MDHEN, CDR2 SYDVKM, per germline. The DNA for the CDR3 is TGTGCCAGCAGTTTAGAGGACAGGGTTCCGGAGACCCAGTACTTC. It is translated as CASSLEDRVPETQYF.

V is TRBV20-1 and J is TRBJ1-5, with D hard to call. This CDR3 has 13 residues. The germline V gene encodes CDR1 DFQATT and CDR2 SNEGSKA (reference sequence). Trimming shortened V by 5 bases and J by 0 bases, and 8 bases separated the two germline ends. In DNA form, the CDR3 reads TGCAGTGCTGATTATCATAGCAATCAGCCCCAGCATTTT. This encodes CSADYHSNQPQHF.

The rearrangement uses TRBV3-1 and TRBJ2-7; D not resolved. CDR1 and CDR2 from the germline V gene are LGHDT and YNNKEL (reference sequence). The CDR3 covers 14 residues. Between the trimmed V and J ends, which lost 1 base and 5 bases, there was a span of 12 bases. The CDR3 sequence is CASSQGTLPHEQYF. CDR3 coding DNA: TGTGCCAGCAGCCAAGGAACCCTTCCACACGAGCAGTACTTC.

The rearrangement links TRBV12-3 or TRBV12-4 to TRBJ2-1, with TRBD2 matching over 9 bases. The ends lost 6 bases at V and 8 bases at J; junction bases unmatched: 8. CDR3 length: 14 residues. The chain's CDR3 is CASSLGLAFDEQFF. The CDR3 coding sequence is TGTGCCAGCAGCCTGGGACTAGCCTTCGATGAGCAGTTCTTC.

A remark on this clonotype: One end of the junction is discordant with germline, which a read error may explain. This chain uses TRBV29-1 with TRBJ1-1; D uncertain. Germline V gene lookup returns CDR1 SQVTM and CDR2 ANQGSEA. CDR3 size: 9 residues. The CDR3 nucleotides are TGCAACGTTGAAACTGAAGCTTTCTTT. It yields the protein CNVETEAFF.

Written as DNA, the CDR3 is TGCAGCGTGGCTGGGACTAGCGGCACAGATACGCAGTATTTT. Translation: CSVAGTSGTDTQYF. V usage is TRBV29-1 and J usage is TRBJ2-3, with 10 bases identical to TRBD2. The CDR3 length is 14 residues. CDR1 and CDR2 (germline): SQVTM, ANQGSEA. J was trimmed by 1 base and V by 6 bases; bases with no gene match: 4.

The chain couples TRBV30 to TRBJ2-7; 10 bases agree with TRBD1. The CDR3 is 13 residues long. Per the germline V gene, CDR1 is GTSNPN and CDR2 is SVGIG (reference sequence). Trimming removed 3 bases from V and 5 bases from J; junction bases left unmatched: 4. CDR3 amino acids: CAWSRGQGDEQYF. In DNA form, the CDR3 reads TGTGCCTGGAGCAGAGGACAGGGGGACGAGCAGTACTTC.

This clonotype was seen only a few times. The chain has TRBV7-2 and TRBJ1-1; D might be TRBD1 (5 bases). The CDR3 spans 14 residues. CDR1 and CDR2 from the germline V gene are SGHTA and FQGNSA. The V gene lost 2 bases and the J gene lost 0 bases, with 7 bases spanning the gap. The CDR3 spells CASSLQGLNTEAFF. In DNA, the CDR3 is TGTGCCAGCAGCTTACAGGGCTTGAACACTGAAGCTTTCTTT.

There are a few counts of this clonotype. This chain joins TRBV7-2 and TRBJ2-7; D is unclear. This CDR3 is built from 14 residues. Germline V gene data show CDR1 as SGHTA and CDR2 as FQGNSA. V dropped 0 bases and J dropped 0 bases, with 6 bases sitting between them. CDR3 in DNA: TGTGCCAGCAGCTTAGCCGACGGCTCCTACGAGCAGTACTTC. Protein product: CASSLADGSYEQYF.

The CDR3 reads CASSLGTGVTYEQYF. CDR3 in DNA: TGTGCCAGCAGTTTAGGGACAGGGGTTACCTACGAGCAGTACTTC. J is TRBJ2-7 and V is TRBV27; TRBD1 matches 10 bases. V was clipped by 2 bases and J by 2 bases; unmatched bases: 3. CDR3 length: 15 residues. Germline V gene sequence: CDR1 MNHEY, CDR2 SMNVEV (reference sequence).

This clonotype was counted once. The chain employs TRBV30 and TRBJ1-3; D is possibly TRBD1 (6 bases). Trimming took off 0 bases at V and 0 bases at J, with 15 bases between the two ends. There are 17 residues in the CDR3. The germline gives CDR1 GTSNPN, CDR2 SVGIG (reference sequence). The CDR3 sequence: CAWSVRTGPSSGNTIYF. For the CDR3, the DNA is TGTGCCTGGAGTGTAAGAACAGGGCCGAGCTCTGGAAACACCATATATTTT. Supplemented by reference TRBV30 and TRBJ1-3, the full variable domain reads SQTIHQWPATLVQPVGSPLSLECTVEGTSNPNLYWYRQAAGRGLQLLFYSVGIGQISSEVPQNLSASRPQDRQFILSSKKLLLSDSGFYLCAWSVRTGPSSGNTIYFGEGSWLTVV.

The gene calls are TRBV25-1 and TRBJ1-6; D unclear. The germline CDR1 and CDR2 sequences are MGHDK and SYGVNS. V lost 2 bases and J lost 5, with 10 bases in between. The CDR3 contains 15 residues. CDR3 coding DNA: TGTGCCAGCAGTGAACACATGGCCGATAATTCACCCCTCCACTTT. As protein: CASSEHMADNSPLHF.

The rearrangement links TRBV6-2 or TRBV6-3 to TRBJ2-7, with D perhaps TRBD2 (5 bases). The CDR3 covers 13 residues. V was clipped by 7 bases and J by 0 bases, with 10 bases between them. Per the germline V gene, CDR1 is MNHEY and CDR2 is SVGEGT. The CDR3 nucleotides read TGTGCCAGCAATCCGGGGTACTCCTACGAGCAGTACTTC. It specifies CASNPGYSYEQYF.

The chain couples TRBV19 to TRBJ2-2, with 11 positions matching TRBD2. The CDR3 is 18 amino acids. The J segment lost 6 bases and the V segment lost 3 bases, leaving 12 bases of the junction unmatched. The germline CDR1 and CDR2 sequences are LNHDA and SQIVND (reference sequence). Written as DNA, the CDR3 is TGTGCCAGTAGTATGAGGCTAGCGGGAGGATATTTCTCCGGGGAGCTGTTTTTT. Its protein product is CASSMRLAGGYFSGELFF.

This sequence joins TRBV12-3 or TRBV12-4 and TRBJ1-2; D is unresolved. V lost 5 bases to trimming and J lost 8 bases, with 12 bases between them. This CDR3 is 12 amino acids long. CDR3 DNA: TGTGCCAGCAGTCTGCGTTACGGGGGCTACACCTTC. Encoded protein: CASSLRYGGYTF.

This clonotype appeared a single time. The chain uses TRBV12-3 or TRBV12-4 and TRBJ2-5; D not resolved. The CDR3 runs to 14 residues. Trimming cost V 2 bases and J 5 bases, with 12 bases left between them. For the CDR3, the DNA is TGTGCCAGCAGTTTAATGGGGAACGTGGAGACCCAGTACTTC. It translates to CASSLMGNVETQYF.

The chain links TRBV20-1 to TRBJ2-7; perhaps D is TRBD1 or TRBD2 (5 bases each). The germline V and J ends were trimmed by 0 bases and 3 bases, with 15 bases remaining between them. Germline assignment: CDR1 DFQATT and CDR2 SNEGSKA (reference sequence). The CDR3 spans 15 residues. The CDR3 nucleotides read TGCAGTGCTAGAGATCGCGAGGGGTTGGACTACGAGCAGTACTTC. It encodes CSARDREGLDYEQYF.

The CDR3 reads CSVRDYEQYF. The DNA of the CDR3 is TGCAGCGTTCGGGACTACGAGCAGTACTTC. The chain employs TRBV29-1 and TRBJ2-7; a possible D gene is TRBD2 (5 bases). Germline V CDR1 and CDR2: SQVTM, ANQGSEA. Between the trimmed V and J ends, which lost 5 bases and 3 bases, there was a span of 5 bases. CDR3 size: 10 residues.

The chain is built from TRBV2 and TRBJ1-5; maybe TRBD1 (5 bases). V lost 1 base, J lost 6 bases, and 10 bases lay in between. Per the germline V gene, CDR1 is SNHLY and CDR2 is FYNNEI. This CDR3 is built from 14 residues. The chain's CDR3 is CASSEVQGGQPQHF. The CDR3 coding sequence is TGTGCCAGCAGTGAAGTGCAGGGCGGTCAGCCCCAGCATTTT.

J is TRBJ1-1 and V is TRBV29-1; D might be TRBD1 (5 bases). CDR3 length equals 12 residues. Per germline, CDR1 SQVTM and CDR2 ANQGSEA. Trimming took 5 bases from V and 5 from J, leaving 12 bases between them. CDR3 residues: CSVTREATEAFF. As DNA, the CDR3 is TGCAGCGTTACCAGGGAGGCGACTGAAGCTTTCTTT.

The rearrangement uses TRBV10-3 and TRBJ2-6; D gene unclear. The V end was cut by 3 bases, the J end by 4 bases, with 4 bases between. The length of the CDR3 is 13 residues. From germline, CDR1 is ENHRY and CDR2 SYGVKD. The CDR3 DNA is TGTGCCATCAGTGAATCCGGGGCCAACGTCCTGACTTTC. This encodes CAISESGANVLTF.

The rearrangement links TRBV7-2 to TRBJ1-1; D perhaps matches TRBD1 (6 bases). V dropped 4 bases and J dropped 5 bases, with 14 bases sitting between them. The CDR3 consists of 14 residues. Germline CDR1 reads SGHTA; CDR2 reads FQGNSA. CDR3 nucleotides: TGTGCCAGCAGCTCTTACAGGGAGTCGACTGAAGCTTTCTTT. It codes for CASSSYRESTEAFF.

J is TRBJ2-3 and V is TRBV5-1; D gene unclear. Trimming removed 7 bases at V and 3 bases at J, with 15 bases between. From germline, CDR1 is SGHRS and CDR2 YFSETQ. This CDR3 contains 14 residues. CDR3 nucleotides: TGCGCCAGCGCTTTGTGGTCCGGAACAGATACGCAGTATTTT. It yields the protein CASALWSGTDTQYF. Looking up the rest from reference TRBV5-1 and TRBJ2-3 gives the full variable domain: KAGVTQTPRYLIKTRGQQVTLSCSPISGHRSVSWYQQTPGQGLQFLFEYFSETQRNKGNFPGRFSGRQFSNSRSEMNVSTLELGDSALYLCASALWSGTDTQYFGPGTRLTVL.

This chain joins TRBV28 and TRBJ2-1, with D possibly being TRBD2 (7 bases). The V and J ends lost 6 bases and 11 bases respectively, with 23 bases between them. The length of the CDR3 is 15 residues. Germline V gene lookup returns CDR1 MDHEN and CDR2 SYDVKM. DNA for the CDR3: TGTGCCAGCAGCCCCGGACAGCGGGAAGGGGGGAAGCAGTTCTTC. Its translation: CASSPGQREGGKQFF.